This entry lists 24 T cell receptor beta chains sequenced from one sample in a study of cytomegalovirus exposure and HLA in healthy donors. Amplification used 60 Vbeta primers and 13 Jbeta primers. Assay used: immunoSEQ multiplex PCR; TCRdb lists only in-frame clones, some missing. Its table records around 110,000 clones. Sequencing input: PBMCs. All receptors come from a man aged 30 to 39 in good health and CMV-seronegative.

The chain uses TRBV7-2 and TRBJ2-7; 8 positions match TRBD2. Germline loops: CDR1 SGHTA, CDR2 FQGNSA. The trim removed 5 bases at V and 2 bases at J, leaving 5 bases unmatched. There are 14 residues in the CDR3. The CDR3 sequence: CASSPGRAAYEQYF. The CDR3 region has the DNA TGTGCCAGCAGCCCCGGGAGGGCTGCCTACGAGCAGTACTTC.

The CDR3 loop is CASGVTGGSGYEQYF. CDR3 nucleotide sequence: TGTGCTAGTGGCGTAACAGGGGGGTCGGGCTACGAGCAGTACTTC. The rearrangement links TRBV12-5 to TRBJ2-7, with 8 bases that match TRBD1. The CDR3 consists of 15 residues. Losses at the gene ends were 6 bases for V and 3 bases for J; bases not matched to a gene: 10. The germline CDR1 and CDR2 sequences are LGHNT and FRNRAP.

The chain joins TRBV2 to TRBJ2-3; the D gene is possibly TRBD1 (6 bases). CDR3 size: 15 residues. Germline CDR1 reads SNHLY; CDR2 reads FYNNEI. V was pared by 4 bases and J by 1 base, with 12 bases between. The CDR3 spells CASSGGPGGTDTQYF. CDR3 DNA: TGTGCCAGCAGTGGAGGGCCAGGGGGCACAGATACGCAGTATTTT. The full variable domain, its missing parts supplied by reference TRBV2 and TRBJ2-3, is EPEVTQTPSHQVTQMGQEVILRCVPISNHLYFYWYRQILGQKVEFLVSFYNNEISEKSEIFDDQFSVERPDGSNFTLKIRSTKLEDSAMYFCASSGGPGGTDTQYFGPGTRLTVL.

This chain connects TRBV4-2 to TRBJ2-1, with TRBD2 matching over 12 bases. CDR1 is LGHNA, CDR2 YNFKEQ, per germline. The CDR3 extends over 16 amino acids. With V trimmed by 4 bases and J by 9 bases, 10 bases remained unmatched. CDR3 sequence (DNA): TGTGCCAGCAGCCCCGGAGCTAGCGGGGGGGCAGGTGAGCAGTTCTTC. Its protein is CASSPGASGGAGEQFF.

The genes are TRBV5-6 and TRBJ2-2, with D possibly being TRBD1 (7 bases). Trimming shortened V by 10 bases and J by 6 bases, and 13 bases separated the two germline ends. CDR3 length: 12 residues. In germline, CDR1 is SGHDT, CDR2 YYEEEE. The CDR3 DNA reads as TGTGCCGCGGGACAGTTGGCCGGGGAGCTGTTTTTT. Translated: CAAGQLAGELFF. Combining the CDR3 with reference TRBV5-6 and TRBJ2-2 gives the whole variable domain DAGVTQSPTHLIKTRGQQVTLRCSPKSGHDTVSWYQQALGQGPQFIFQYYEEEERQRGNFPDRFSGHQFPNYSSELNVNALLLGDSALYLCAAGQLAGELFFGEGSRLTVL.

The V gene is TRBV4-1, the J gene TRBJ1-2, with D uncertain. The germline V gene has CDR1 MGHRA and CDR2 YSYEKL. This CDR3 comprises 14 residues. V gave up 5 bases and J gave up 3 bases, with 13 bases separating them. The CDR3 nucleotides are TGCGCCAGCAGCTTGTCCCCTACGGACTATGGCTACACCTTC. As protein: CASSLSPTDYGYTF.

The V gene is TRBV6-4, the J gene TRBJ2-3; weak D call: TRBD1 (5 bases). Germline V gene sequence: CDR1 MRHNA, CDR2 SNTAGT. V lost 3 bases, J lost 0 bases, and 7 bases lay in between. The length of the CDR3 is 14 residues. For the CDR3, the DNA is TGTGCCAGCAGTGAAAAGGGGAGCACAGATACGCAGTATTTT. It specifies CASSEKGSTDTQYF.

The chain is built from TRBV5-5 and TRBJ2-3; D might be TRBD1 (6 bases). The CDR3 sequence is 14 residues long. Per the germline V gene, CDR1 is SGHKS and CDR2 is YYEKEE (reference sequence). V shed 1 base and J shed 2 bases, with 8 bases lying between them. The CDR3 is CASSLLGATDTQYF. Written as DNA, the CDR3 is TGTGCCAGCAGCTTGTTGGGGGCCACAGATACGCAGTATTTT.

V is TRBV5-1 and J is TRBJ2-3; 13 bases match TRBD2. V dropped 3 bases and J dropped 4; count of bases not matched to a gene: 5. Germline CDR1 and CDR2: SGHRS and YFSETQ. The CDR3 sequence is 16 residues long. The CDR3: CASSSRTSGGPDTQYF. For the CDR3, the DNA is TGCGCCAGCAGCTCGAGGACTAGCGGGGGACCAGATACGCAGTATTTT.

Here the CDR3 DNA reads TGTGCCAGCAGCGACGGGACTTCTTCGTTCACAGATACGCAGTATTTT. This codes for CASSDGTSSFTDTQYF. The chain employs TRBV7-9 and TRBJ2-3, with a weak D call TRBD2 (6 bases). CDR3 length equals 16 residues. Deletions cut 5 bases from V and 2 bases from J, with 17 bases between. Germline V gene data show CDR1 as SEHNR and CDR2 as FQNEAQ (reference sequence).

This rearrangement joins TRBV14 to TRBJ1-1; D not resolved. The CDR3 is 13 amino acids. The V gene lost 6 bases and the J gene lost 0 bases, with 8 bases spanning the gap. Germline V CDR1 and CDR2: SGHDN, FVKESK. CDR3 residues: CASRRELNTEAFF. The DNA for the CDR3 is TGTGCCAGCAGAAGGGAGCTGAACACTGAAGCTTTCTTT. Full variable domain (missing parts from reference TRBV14 and TRBJ1-1): EAGVTQFPSHSVIEKGQTVTLRCDPISGHDNLYWYRRVMGKEIKFLLHFVKESKQDESGMPNNRFLAERTGGTYSTLKVQPAELEDSGVYFCASRRELNTEAFFGQGTRLTVV.

The J gene is TRBJ1-1, the V gene TRBV19, with TRBD1 matching 10 bases. CDR1 is LNHDA and CDR2 is SQIVND in the germline V gene (reference sequence). The J segment lost 2 bases and the V segment lost 4 bases, leaving 1 base of the junction unmatched. The CDR3 consists of 14 residues. The CDR3 region is CASSRDRGNTEAFF. CDR3 nucleotide sequence: TGTGCCAGTAGTAGGGACAGGGGAAACACTGAAGCTTTCTTT.

The rearrangement links TRBV4-1 to TRBJ2-3; 9 bases line up with TRBD2. Germline-derived CDR1 and CDR2 are MGHRA and YSYEKL. V trimming: 0 bases; J trimming: 6 bases; junction bases outside the gene matches: 7. This CDR3 is 16 amino acids long. The CDR3 nucleotides are TGCGCCAGCAGCCAAGATCTTAGGCGGGGGGGCGATACGCAGTATTTT. Protein: CASSQDLRRGGDTQYF.

This chain uses TRBV2 with TRBJ1-2; D is uncertain. Germline values: CDR1 SNHLY, CDR2 FYNNEI. V gave up 4 bases and J gave up 8 bases, with 17 bases separating them. The CDR3 extends over 14 amino acids. The CDR3 spells CASSVNGDYGGYTF. The DNA of the CDR3 is TGTGCCAGCAGTGTGAACGGAGACTATGGGGGCTACACCTTC.

The V call is TRBV5-4, the J call TRBJ2-3, with 10 nucleotides matching TRBD2. The germline V gene encodes CDR1 SGHNT and CDR2 YYREEE (reference sequence). This CDR3 is built from 18 residues. V was pared by 3 bases and J by 6 bases, with 16 bases of the junction left unmatched. For the CDR3, the DNA is TGTGCCAGCAGCTCGAGCCCTGTAGGAGCGGGGGGGCACGATACGCAGTATTTT. Residues: CASSSSPVGAGGHDTQYF.

V is TRBV5-6 and J is TRBJ2-5, with 9 bases fitting TRBD1. The assigned J gene may be wrong: the sequence end matches TRBJ2-7 better. This CDR3 contains 14 residues. Germline V lookup: CDR1 SGHDT, CDR2 YYEEEE. The CDR3 nucleotides are TGTGCCAGCAGCTTTAACAGGGGGCGCTACGAGCAGTACTTC. This gives the protein CASSFNRGRYEQYF.

Notes on this clone: An end of the junction does not agree with germline; a read error may underlie this. The rearrangement links TRBV7-2 to TRBJ1-2, with 11 bases identical to TRBD1. CDR3 length equals 14 residues. Germline lookup yields CDR1 SGHTA and CDR2 FQGNSA. This CDR3 reads CVSSLGQGARGYTF. CDR3 bases: TGTGTCAGCAGCTTAGGACAGGGGGCTCGTGGCTACACCTTC.

The chain uses TRBV19 and TRBJ2-5; 7 bases align to TRBD2. V dropped 5 bases and J dropped 4; count of bases not matched to a gene: 4. This CDR3 is 13 amino acids long. Germline-derived CDR1 and CDR2 are LNHDA and SQIVND (reference sequence). CDR3 residues: CASSWGRGETQYF. CDR3 DNA sequence: TGTGCCAGTAGTTGGGGGAGGGGAGAGACCCAGTACTTC. The whole variable domain, filled in from reference TRBV19 and TRBJ2-5, reads DGGITQSPKYLFRKEGQNVTLSCEQNLNHDAMYWYRQDPGQGLRLIYYSQIVNDFQKGDIAEGYSVSREKKESFPLTVTSAQKNPTAFYLCASSWGRGETQYFGPGTRLLVL.

This chain links TRBV18 with TRBJ2-5, with 10 bases fitting TRBD1. The CDR3 is 16 amino acids. Germline CDR1 KGHSH, CDR2 LQKENI. The V gene end was trimmed by 3 bases and the J gene end by 5 bases; junction bases not matched to a gene: 9. For the CDR3, the DNA is TGTGCCAGCTCACCCTTCCCGGGACAGGGGTCCGAGACCCAGTACTTC. It yields the protein CASSPFPGQGSETQYF.

The V and J genes are TRBV6-6 and TRBJ1-2; D remains unclear. Germline V gene sequence: CDR1 MNHNY, CDR2 SVGAGI (reference sequence). V lost 6 bases, J lost 2 bases, and 19 bases lay in between. The CDR3 is 16 residues long. The chain's CDR3 is CASSLRKSDTNYGYTF. The CDR3 DNA sequence: TGTGCCAGCAGCTTACGGAAGTCTGACACCAACTATGGCTACACCTTC.

The chain employs TRBV28 and TRBJ1-2; D possibly corresponds to TRBD1 (5 bases). V lost 6 bases and J 8 bases, leaving 22 bases between the germline ends. CDR1 is MDHEN and CDR2 is SYDVKM in the germline V gene. CDR3 length equals 15 residues. CDR3 sequence (DNA): TGTGCCAGCAGCGAAGGTTCGCCGGGGGGAAAAGGCTACACCTTC. Protein: CASSEGSPGGKGYTF.

The V gene is TRBV15, the J gene TRBJ2-5; possible D gene TRBD2, 6 bases. CDR3 length equals 13 residues. The V end lost 6 bases, the J end lost 5 bases, and 13 bases lay between the germline ends. CDR1 LNHNV and CDR2 YYDKDF come from the germline V gene (reference sequence). This CDR3 reads CATSDGGFETQYF. CDR3 nucleotide sequence: TGTGCCACCAGTGACGGGGGTTTTGAGACCCAGTACTTC.

The gene calls are TRBV6-1 and TRBJ1-1, with unresolved D. With 6 bases removed from V and 1 base from J, the gap between germline ends came to 15 bases. Germline V gene sequence: CDR1 MNHNS, CDR2 SASEGT. CDR3 length equals 15 residues. The CDR3 loop is CASRPVRIPNTEAFF. For the CDR3, the DNA is TGTGCCAGCAGGCCCGTCAGGATTCCGAACACTGAAGCTTTCTTT.

The V call is TRBV6-1, the J call TRBJ1-5, with 7 bases matching TRBD1. Looked up from germline, CDR1 is MNHNS and CDR2 is SASEGT. J was trimmed by 3 bases and V by 2 bases; bases with no gene match: 13. CDR3 size: 18 residues. Written as DNA, the CDR3 is TGTGCCAGCAGTGAACTAGCACCCGGTGGGACAGTCAATCAGCCCCAGCATTTT. Translation: CASSELAPGGTVNQPQHF.